This TCR beta chain was obtained from a study of CD8 T cells in ankylosing spondylitis. Study-level results: Disease-associated clones were reportedly significantly overrepresented in matched ankylosing spondylitis synovial fluid. Disease-associated clones were CD8+ and fairly uncommon in peripheral blood. Blood from ankylosing spondylitis patients appeared to carry a characteristic roughly 8-variant TCR beta motif.

In this sample, this clonotype turned up a few times. Antigen specificity is unknown. Making the TCR beta libraries involved quantitative 5'-RACE with molecular barcodes. TCRdb reanalysed the 5' RACE reads using MiXCR and keeps one entry per CDR3 protein. The sample has 300,000 to 400,000 distinct CDR3 sequences, 20% to 25% seen once. CDR3 size: 13 residues. Germline V gives CDR1 LNHNV, CDR2 YYDKDF (reference sequence). The V end was cut by 0 bases, the J end by 4 bases, with 6 bases between. The TCR comes from a male donor with ankylosing spondylitis. The specimen was blood, either unsorted or a sorted T cell fraction (not recorded which). The V and J genes are TRBV15 and TRBJ2-5; the D is unclear. In DNA, the CDR3 is TGTGCCACCAGCAGAGACTACTTAGAGACCCAGTACTTC. Its translation: CATSRDYLETQYF.